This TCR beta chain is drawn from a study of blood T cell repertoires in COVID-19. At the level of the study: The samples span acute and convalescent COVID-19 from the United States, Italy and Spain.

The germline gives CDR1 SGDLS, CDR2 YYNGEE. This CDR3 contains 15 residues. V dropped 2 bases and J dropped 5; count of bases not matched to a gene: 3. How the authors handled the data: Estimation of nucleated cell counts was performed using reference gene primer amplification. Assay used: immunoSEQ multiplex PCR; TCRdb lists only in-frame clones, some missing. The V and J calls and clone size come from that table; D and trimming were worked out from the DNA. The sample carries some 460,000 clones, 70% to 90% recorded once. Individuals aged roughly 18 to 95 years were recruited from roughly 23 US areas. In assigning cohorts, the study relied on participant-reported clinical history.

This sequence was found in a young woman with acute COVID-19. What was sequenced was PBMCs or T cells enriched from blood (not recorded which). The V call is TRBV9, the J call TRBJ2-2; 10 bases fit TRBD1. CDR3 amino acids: CASSVGTGVTGELFF. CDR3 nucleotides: TGTGCCAGCAGCGTGGGGACAGGGGTAACCGGGGAGCTGTTTTTT.